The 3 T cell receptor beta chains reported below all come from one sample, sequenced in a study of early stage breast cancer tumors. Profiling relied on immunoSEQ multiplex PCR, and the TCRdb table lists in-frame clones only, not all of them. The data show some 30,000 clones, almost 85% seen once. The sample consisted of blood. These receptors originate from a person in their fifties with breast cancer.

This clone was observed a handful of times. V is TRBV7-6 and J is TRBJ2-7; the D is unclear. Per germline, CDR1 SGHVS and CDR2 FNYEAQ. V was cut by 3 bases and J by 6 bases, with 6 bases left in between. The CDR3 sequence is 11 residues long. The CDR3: CASSFLGEQYF. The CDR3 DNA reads TGTGCCAGCAGCTTCCTTGGCGAGCAGTACTTC.

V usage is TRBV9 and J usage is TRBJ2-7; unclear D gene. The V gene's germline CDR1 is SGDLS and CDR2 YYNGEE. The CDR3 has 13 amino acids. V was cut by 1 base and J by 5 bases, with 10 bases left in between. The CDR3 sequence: CASSVNSGNEQYF. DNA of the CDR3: TGTGCCAGCAGCGTAAATAGTGGAAACGAGCAGTACTTC.

CDR3 sequence (DNA): TGTGCCAGCAGTTTCACCGGGGAGCTGTTTTTT. Encoded protein: CASSFTGELFF. The chain links TRBV27 to TRBJ2-2, with D uncertain. Germline CDR1 is MNHEY and CDR2 is SMNVEV (reference sequence). CDR3 length equals 11 residues. Trimming pared 3 bases from V and 4 bases from J, leaving 0 bases between.